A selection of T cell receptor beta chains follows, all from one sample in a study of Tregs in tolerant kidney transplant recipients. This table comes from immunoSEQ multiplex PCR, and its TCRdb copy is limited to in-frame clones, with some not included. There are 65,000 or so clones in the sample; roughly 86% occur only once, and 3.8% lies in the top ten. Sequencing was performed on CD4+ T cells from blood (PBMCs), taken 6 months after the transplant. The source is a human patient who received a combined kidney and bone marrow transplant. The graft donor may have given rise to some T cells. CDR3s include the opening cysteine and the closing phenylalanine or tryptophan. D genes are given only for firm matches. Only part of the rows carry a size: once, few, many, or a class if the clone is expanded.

cdr3_nt: TGTGCCAGCAGTGAGCCAGAGGGTAGGGGGCGGATGAATGAGCAGTTCTTC; cdr3_aa: CASSEPEGRGRMNEQFF; v_call: TRBV25-1; cdr3_length: 17; clone_size: NA; j_call: TRBJ2-1; d_call: TRBD1
cdr3_nt: TGTGCCAGCAGCTTATTACCTCAGGGGGCCGTGCAGTACTTC; cdr3_aa: CASSLLPQGAVQYF; v_call: TRBV11-2; cdr3_length: 14; clone_size: NA; j_call: TRBJ2-7; d_call: TRBD1
cdr3_nt: TGTGCCAGTAGTATAGGCCCTCGCACAGGGATCCAACTACACTTC; cdr3_aa: CASSIGPRTGIQLHF; v_call: TRBV19; cdr3_length: 15; clone_size: NA; j_call: TRBJ1-2; d_call: NA
cdr3_nt: TGTGCCAGCAGCTTAATAAAGAGCGGGGTCCAAGAGACCCAGTACTTC; cdr3_aa: CASSLIKSGVQETQYF; v_call: TRBV7-2; cdr3_length: 16; clone_size: NA; j_call: TRBJ2-5; d_call: TRBD2
cdr3_nt: TGTGCCAGCAGCCAAGTTCGGGCAGGGCCGGCGGACACCATATATTTT; cdr3_aa: CASSQVRAGPADTIYF; v_call: TRBV4-2; cdr3_length: 16; clone_size: NA; j_call: TRBJ1-3; d_call: NA
cdr3_nt: TGTGCCAGCAGCACCGGGGGACTAGCGGAGGAGACCCAGTACTTC; cdr3_aa: CASSTGGLAEETQYF; v_call: TRBV9; cdr3_length: 15; clone_size: NA; j_call: TRBJ2-5; d_call: TRBD2
cdr3_nt: TGCGCCAGCAGCCAAGATGTGGGAGGGCCCTGGTATAAGCCCCAGCATTTT; cdr3_aa: CASSQDVGGPWYKPQHF; v_call: TRBV4-3; cdr3_length: 17; clone_size: NA; j_call: TRBJ1-5; d_call: NA
cdr3_nt: TGTGCCAGCGGGAGACAGGGGCGGGGATCACCCCTCCACTTT; cdr3_aa: CASGRQGRGSPLHF; v_call: TRBV28; cdr3_length: 14; clone_size: once; j_call: TRBJ1-6; d_call: TRBD1
cdr3_nt: TGCGCCAGCAGCTTGGTGCCGAGGAACTATGGCTACACCTTC; cdr3_aa: CASSLVPRNYGYTF; v_call: TRBV5-1; cdr3_length: 14; clone_size: NA; j_call: TRBJ1-2; d_call: NA
cdr3_nt: TGCGCCAGCAGCCCCGAGACAGGGGCTAACTATGGCTACACCTTC; cdr3_aa: CASSPETGANYGYTF; v_call: TRBV4-3; cdr3_length: 15; clone_size: NA; j_call: TRBJ1-2; d_call: TRBD1
cdr3_nt: TGTGCCAGCAGCCCTACAGGGGGCGGACCCCCCCTCCACTTT; cdr3_aa: CASSPTGGGPPLHF; v_call: TRBV6-5; cdr3_length: 14; clone_size: NA; j_call: TRBJ1-6; d_call: TRBD1
cdr3_nt: TGTGCCAGCAGCTTGGTAGCGGGAGGGCCAGGCGGGGAGCTGTTTTTT; cdr3_aa: CASSLVAGGPGGELFF; v_call: TRBV5-4; cdr3_length: 16; clone_size: NA; j_call: TRBJ2-2; d_call: TRBD2
cdr3_nt: TGTGCCTGGAGACAACAGGGCGAGAAGACCCAGTACTTC; cdr3_aa: CAWRQQGEKTQYF; v_call: TRBV30; cdr3_length: 13; clone_size: NA; j_call: TRBJ2-5; d_call: NA
cdr3_nt: TGTGCCAGTAGCGGGGGGCGGCCCTACGAGCAGTACTTC; cdr3_aa: CASSGGRPYEQYF; v_call: TRBV19; cdr3_length: 13; clone_size: once; j_call: TRBJ2-7; d_call: NA
cdr3_nt: TGTGCCAGCAGTGACCCACTACTAGTCACGGGCACAGATACGCAGTATTTT; cdr3_aa: CASSDPLLVTGTDTQYF; v_call: TRBV2; cdr3_length: 17; clone_size: once; j_call: TRBJ2-3; d_call: NA
cdr3_nt: TGTGCCACCAGCCGCAGGGTGCGTAGGGATGAAAAACTGTTTTTT; cdr3_aa: CATSRRVRRDEKLFF; v_call: TRBV15; cdr3_length: 15; clone_size: NA; j_call: TRBJ1-4; d_call: NA
cdr3_nt: TGTGCCTGGAGCCCCCTTTATTACCCTATGAACACTGAAGCTTTCTTT; cdr3_aa: CAWSPLYYPMNTEAFF; v_call: TRBV30; cdr3_length: 16; clone_size: NA; j_call: TRBJ1-1; d_call: NA
cdr3_nt: TGTGCCCACAGGGGGCTCGGAAAAAACATTCAGTACTTC; cdr3_aa: CAHRGLGKNIQYF; v_call: TRBV30; cdr3_length: 13; clone_size: NA; j_call: TRBJ2-4; d_call: TRBD1
cdr3_nt: TGTGCCAGCAGCCAGACACCGACTAGCGGTGCCTACGAGCAGTACTTC; cdr3_aa: CASSQTPTSGAYEQYF; v_call: TRBV7-6; cdr3_length: 16; clone_size: NA; j_call: TRBJ2-7; d_call: TRBD2
cdr3_nt: TGTGCCAGCAGCTTACGCTCCTATAATTCACCCCTCCACTTT; cdr3_aa: CASSLRSYNSPLHF; v_call: TRBV13; cdr3_length: 14; clone_size: NA; j_call: TRBJ1-6; d_call: NA
cdr3_nt: TGTGCCAGCAGTTACCCACGGACAGGGGTGAACACTGAAGCTTTCTTT; cdr3_aa: CASSYPRTGVNTEAFF; v_call: TRBV6-6; cdr3_length: 16; clone_size: NA; j_call: TRBJ1-1; d_call: TRBD1
cdr3_nt: TGTGCCAGCAGCGGGAGCTCCTATAATTCACCCCTCCACTTT; cdr3_aa: CASSGSSYNSPLHF; v_call: TRBV9; cdr3_length: 14; clone_size: NA; j_call: TRBJ1-6; d_call: NA
cdr3_nt: TGTGCCAGCAGCCCCCGGGACAGGCAGGCTAAAGAGACCCAGTACTTC; cdr3_aa: CASSPRDRQAKETQYF; v_call: TRBV11-3; cdr3_length: 16; clone_size: NA; j_call: TRBJ2-5; d_call: TRBD1
cdr3_nt: TGTGCCAGCAGCTTATTAGGCGGGGCTACTGCAGATACGCAGTATTTT; cdr3_aa: CASSLLGGATADTQYF; v_call: TRBV7-2; cdr3_length: 16; clone_size: once; j_call: TRBJ2-3; d_call: NA
cdr3_nt: TGTGCCAGCAGCCAAGGGCCGGGACAGGGGGAACATAAATTCTACGAGCAGTACTTC; cdr3_aa: CASSQGPGQGEHKFYEQYF; v_call: TRBV14; cdr3_length: 19; clone_size: NA; j_call: TRBJ2-7; d_call: TRBD1
cdr3_nt: TGCGCCAGCTCACAGATCTCCTCTAACTATGGCTACACCTTC; cdr3_aa: CASSQISSNYGYTF; v_call: TRBV10-2; cdr3_length: 14; clone_size: NA; j_call: TRBJ1-2; d_call: NA
cdr3_nt: TGTGCCAGCAGTGACGAGGTCGATTCCAATGAGCAGTTCTTC; cdr3_aa: CASSDEVDSNEQFF; v_call: TRBV6-4; cdr3_length: 14; clone_size: NA; j_call: TRBJ2-1; d_call: NA
cdr3_nt: TGTGCCAGCAGCTTAACGTTCAGGTCTGGCTATGGCTACACCTTC; cdr3_aa: CASSLTFRSGYGYTF; v_call: TRBV7-8; cdr3_length: 15; clone_size: NA; j_call: TRBJ1-2; d_call: NA
cdr3_nt: TGCGCCAGCAGCCCCGGGGGGGCGAACACCGGGGAGCTGTTTTTT; cdr3_aa: CASSPGGANTGELFF; v_call: TRBV5-1; cdr3_length: 15; clone_size: NA; j_call: TRBJ2-2; d_call: TRBD2
cdr3_nt: TGTGCCAGTAGATTCGTCGGGGGGAACACTGAAGCTTTCTTT; cdr3_aa: CASRFVGGNTEAFF; v_call: TRBV19; cdr3_length: 14; clone_size: NA; j_call: TRBJ1-1; d_call: NA
cdr3_nt: TGCGCCAGCAGCCAAGACGGGGGGGCAGCCTCAGTCAACTATGGCTACACCTTC; cdr3_aa: CASSQDGGAASVNYGYTF; v_call: TRBV4-3; cdr3_length: 18; clone_size: NA; j_call: TRBJ1-2; d_call: NA
cdr3_nt: TGTGCCAGCAGCCCTGGACTAGCGGGGTTTAATGAGCAGTTCTTC; cdr3_aa: CASSPGLAGFNEQFF; v_call: TRBV7-2; cdr3_length: 15; clone_size: NA; j_call: TRBJ2-1; d_call: TRBD2
cdr3_nt: TGCGCCAGCAGCCAAGAGTTGGAGGGGACAGGGTTTGCAGATACGCAGTATTTT; cdr3_aa: CASSQELEGTGFADTQYF; v_call: TRBV4-3; cdr3_length: 18; clone_size: NA; j_call: TRBJ2-3; d_call: TRBD1
cdr3_nt: TGTGCCAGCAGCTTACAGGATGGCGATACGCAGTATTTT; cdr3_aa: CASSLQDGDTQYF; v_call: TRBV7-2; cdr3_length: 13; clone_size: NA; j_call: TRBJ2-3; d_call: NA
cdr3_nt: TGTGCCAGCACCTCCCCGACAGGGAACTATGGCTACACCTTC; cdr3_aa: CASTSPTGNYGYTF; v_call: TRBV4-2; cdr3_length: 14; clone_size: NA; j_call: TRBJ1-2; d_call: TRBD1
cdr3_nt: TGTGCCAGCAGTTTACAGGGAAACCCTGGGGAGACCCAGTACTTC; cdr3_aa: CASSLQGNPGETQYF; v_call: TRBV27; cdr3_length: 15; clone_size: NA; j_call: TRBJ2-5; d_call: NA
cdr3_nt: TGTGCCAGCAGTGAGGGGGCGCGAGCCAGGGGATCCTACGAGCAGTACTTC; cdr3_aa: CASSEGARARGSYEQYF; v_call: TRBV2; cdr3_length: 17; clone_size: NA; j_call: TRBJ2-7; d_call: NA
cdr3_nt: TGTGCCAGCAGCTTAGGACAGGGTGGTTTCGGAGCTTTCTTT; cdr3_aa: CASSLGQGGFGAFF; v_call: TRBV7-2; cdr3_length: 14; clone_size: NA; j_call: TRBJ1-1; d_call: TRBD1
cdr3_nt: TGTGCCAGCAGTGACCCGGGGGGCAGGACAGATACGCAGTATTTT; cdr3_aa: CASSDPGGRTDTQYF; v_call: TRBV6-1; cdr3_length: 15; clone_size: NA; j_call: TRBJ2-3; d_call: NA
cdr3_nt: TGTGCCAGCAGCAAAAGGGCCCGCGGGGGCGCTGGGGCCAACGTCCTGACTTTC; cdr3_aa: CASSKRARGGAGANVLTF; v_call: TRBV5-4; cdr3_length: 18; clone_size: once; j_call: TRBJ2-6; d_call: NA
cdr3_nt: TGTGCCATCAGTGTGGCCCACACTGAAGCTTTCTTT; cdr3_aa: CAISVAHTEAFF; v_call: TRBV10-3; cdr3_length: 12; clone_size: NA; j_call: TRBJ1-1; d_call: NA
cdr3_nt: TGTGCCAGCAGCTTAGTGGGGCCCTACTACCTGGATGGCTACACCTTC; cdr3_aa: CASSLVGPYYLDGYTF; v_call: TRBV11-2; cdr3_length: 16; clone_size: NA; j_call: TRBJ1-2; d_call: NA
cdr3_nt: TGTGCCAGCAGCTTAGAAATTCGACTAGCGGGACCTAGTTACAATGAGCAGTTCTTC; cdr3_aa: CASSLEIRLAGPSYNEQFF; v_call: TRBV7-9; cdr3_length: 19; clone_size: NA; j_call: TRBJ2-1; d_call: TRBD2
cdr3_nt: TGTGCCATCCGGAGGGATTTAAATTCCTACGAGCAGTACTTC; cdr3_aa: CAIRRDLNSYEQYF; v_call: TRBV10-3; cdr3_length: 14; clone_size: few; j_call: TRBJ2-7; d_call: NA
cdr3_nt: TGCGCCAGCAGACACGGGACTAGCGGAACAGTAGATACGCAGTATTTT; cdr3_aa: CASRHGTSGTVDTQYF; v_call: TRBV5-1; cdr3_length: 16; clone_size: NA; j_call: TRBJ2-3; d_call: TRBD2
cdr3_nt: TGTGCCAGTAGCCTAGACAGCTTAGGGTATAATTCACCCCTCCACTTT; cdr3_aa: CASSLDSLGYNSPLHF; v_call: TRBV19; cdr3_length: 16; clone_size: NA; j_call: TRBJ1-6; d_call: NA
cdr3_nt: TGTGCCAGCAGCCAAGAAGGAGGGCCCTACGAGCAGTACTTC; cdr3_aa: CASSQEGGPYEQYF; v_call: TRBV14; cdr3_length: 14; clone_size: NA; j_call: TRBJ2-7; d_call: NA
cdr3_nt: TGTGCCAGCAGTTTATGGTTGGGACAGGGTATGTACGAGCAGTACTTC; cdr3_aa: CASSLWLGQGMYEQYF; v_call: TRBV27; cdr3_length: 16; clone_size: NA; j_call: TRBJ2-7; d_call: TRBD1
cdr3_nt: TGCGCCAGCAGCTCCCAGCTCGTACAGTCGGCAGATACGCAGTATTTT; cdr3_aa: CASSSQLVQSADTQYF; v_call: TRBV5-1; cdr3_length: 16; clone_size: NA; j_call: TRBJ2-3; d_call: NA
cdr3_nt: TGTGCCAGTACCACTAGGCATAAGGGGGTCACTGAAGCTTTCTTT; cdr3_aa: CASTTRHKGVTEAFF; v_call: TRBV19; cdr3_length: 15; clone_size: NA; j_call: TRBJ1-1; d_call: NA
cdr3_nt: TGTGCCAGCAGCTTAGGAATCGAGGACAGCGTAAATGAAAAACTGTTTTTT; cdr3_aa: CASSLGIEDSVNEKLFF; v_call: TRBV7-2; cdr3_length: 17; clone_size: NA; j_call: TRBJ1-4; d_call: NA
cdr3_nt: TGCAGTGGGCTAGCATATGAGACCCAGTACTTC; cdr3_aa: CSGLAYETQYF; v_call: TRBV20-1; cdr3_length: 11; clone_size: NA; j_call: TRBJ2-5; d_call: NA
cdr3_nt: TGTGCCAGCAGCGAGAGGGGAGGCTATGGCTACACCTTC; cdr3_aa: CASSERGGYGYTF; v_call: TRBV7-9; cdr3_length: 13; clone_size: few; j_call: TRBJ1-2; d_call: NA
cdr3_nt: TGTGCCAGCAGCTTAGGCGTGGGGGGGGTGACGCATTCCTACACAGATACGCAGTATTTT; cdr3_aa: CASSLGVGGVTHSYTDTQYF; v_call: TRBV7-6; cdr3_length: 20; clone_size: NA; j_call: TRBJ2-3; d_call: TRBD2
cdr3_nt: TGTGCCAGCAGCTTACAGGGATCGGAGACCCAGTACTTC; cdr3_aa: CASSLQGSETQYF; v_call: TRBV11-3; cdr3_length: 13; clone_size: once; j_call: TRBJ2-5; d_call: NA
cdr3_nt: TGTGCCAGCAGCCCCCGGGACAGGGGGGATTCCCCCCTCCACTTT; cdr3_aa: CASSPRDRGDSPLHF; v_call: TRBV7-9; cdr3_length: 15; clone_size: NA; j_call: TRBJ1-6; d_call: TRBD1
cdr3_nt: TGTGCCAGCAGCACACGTCCGGGACTAGCGGGGGGTTACACCGGGGAGCTGTTTTTT; cdr3_aa: CASSTRPGLAGGYTGELFF; v_call: TRBV7-7; cdr3_length: 19; clone_size: NA; j_call: TRBJ2-2; d_call: TRBD2
cdr3_nt: TGTGCCAGCAGCGCGGGACAGGGGTACACCGGGGAGCTGTTTTTT; cdr3_aa: CASSAGQGYTGELFF; v_call: TRBV9; cdr3_length: 15; clone_size: NA; j_call: TRBJ2-2; d_call: TRBD1
cdr3_nt: TGTGCCAGCAGTGCAACGGGACTAGCGGGGCAAGAGACCCAGTACTTC; cdr3_aa: CASSATGLAGQETQYF; v_call: TRBV6-1; cdr3_length: 16; clone_size: NA; j_call: TRBJ2-5; d_call: TRBD2
cdr3_nt: TGTGCCATCAGTGACGCAGATACGCAGTATTTT; cdr3_aa: CAISDADTQYF; v_call: TRBV10-3; cdr3_length: 11; clone_size: few; j_call: TRBJ2-3; d_call: NA